This TCR beta chain was found in a study of OX40 agonist ivuxolimab in advanced cancers. Context from the whole study: The costimulatory receptor OX40 (CD134) was targeted by ivuxolimab, a fully human IgG2 agonistic monoclonal antibody. In the dose-escalation cohort, roughly four fifths of patients were male, and the mean age was about 55 years, with a range of about 23 to 85. Partial responses occurred in three dose-escalation patients: two with cutaneous melanoma and one with hepatocellular carcinoma. Intravenous ivuxolimab was administered to patients every 2 weeks at six dose levels: 0.01, 0.1, 0.3, 1.5, 3 and 10 mg/kg. Peripheral TCRbeta sequencing was intended to test whether TCR sequence diversity was altered and clonal T-cell expansion was caused by ivuxolimab. Patients were allowed to have had prior anti-PD-1, anti-PD-L1 or anti-CTLA-4 therapy, and 40% to 45% of the dose-escalation patients had been treated with checkpoint inhibitors. The paper covers the monotherapy dose-escalation part of the phase I ivuxolimab trial, which included N of about 56 patients. Among the roughly 50 dose-escalation patients, around 20 had hepatocellular carcinoma, some 15 melanoma, 9 renal cell carcinoma and 9 head and neck cancer. General study outcomes and caveats: Clonal expansion of both CD4+ and CD8+ blood T cells was observed from baseline to week 6 at doses 0.1 to 3.0 mg/kg. Antigen specificity was not determined for the clonally expanded peripheral T cells. In the 0.1-3.0 mg/kg groups, partial responders were among the patients with the lowest normalized peripheral clonal expansion, particularly in CD8+ T cells. Low levels of normalized T-cell clonal expansion were also seen in some patients who did not respond. On average, CD8+ T cells showed more expanded clones than CD4+ T cells after ivuxolimab.

The trial excluded patients who had a history of autoimmune disease or who were on systemic immunosuppression. In every dose cohort, peripheral blood was drawn for TCR sequencing at baseline, cycle 4 day 1, and cycle 7 day 1. The samples were drawn from a first-in-human, open-label, multicenter phase I dose-escalation trial of ivuxolimab. Adults with locally advanced or metastatic melanoma, renal cell, hepatocellular, or head and neck squamous cell carcinoma were enrolled in the trial. Before TCR sequencing, CD4+ T cells and CD8+ T cells from peripheral blood were sorted into separate populations. For sequencing of the TCRbeta CDR3 region, genomic DNA was extracted from the sorted cells. The immunoSEQ Assay was used to sequence the TCRbeta CDR3 regions. TCRdb's version of the immuneACCESS table is confined to in-frame rearrangements and falls short of the full clone set. An unresolved V gene accounts for under half of the shortfall where checked; the remainder is of unknown origin. The sample data list over 50,000 clones, and approximately 90% of these were observed just once. Around 1.5% of the sample is taken by the ten largest.

In its sample, this clone was seen once. No antigen is known for it. Per-base quality was not reported, and no clone a single base away is much larger than it. CDR1 and CDR2 are read off the germline V gene (reference sequence) as GTSNPN and SVGIG. V has 3 bases trimmed and J has 3 bases trimmed; junction bases matching no gene number 7. Measured from the cysteine to the phenylalanine, the CDR3 is 15 residues long. Only the CDR3 DNA stays, 45 bases, in frame from base 1. The sample was CD4+ or CD8+ T cells sorted from blood, taken in a trial of the OX40 agonist ivuxolimab. The V and J segments used are TRBV30 and TRBJ1-3, and 8 junctional nucleotides match TRBD1. The TCR sequence derives from an adult with an advanced solid tumor such as melanoma, head and neck, liver or kidney cancer. This receptor has the CDR3 CAWSPQGAGGNTIYF. The DNA sequence is as follows: TGTGCCTGGAGCCCCCAGGGGGCTGGTGGAAACACCATATATTTT.